The clone carrying this TCR beta chain came up many times. TCRdb re-derived calls from the 5' RACE reads in MiXCR, one entry per CDR3 protein. The table shows about 52,000 distinct CDR3 sequences, with about 4.1% occurring only once. V was trimmed by 6 bases and J by 7 bases, leaving 15 bases between them. CDR1 and CDR2 (germline): MNHEY, SVGAGI. There are 13 residues in the CDR3. This entry is derived from a study of neurological immune-mediated disorders. This TCR was sampled from a man in his sixties with multiple sclerosis. Sequencing was carried out using PBMCs. This chain uses TRBV6-5 with TRBJ1-1, with D possibly matching TRBD1 (6 bases). The CDR3 DNA is TGTGCCAGCAGCCGCCAGGGGTTTAATGAAGCTTTCTTT. It yields the protein CASSRQGFNEAFF.